This T cell receptor (beta chain) was sequenced for a study of cytomegalovirus exposure and HLA in healthy donors. There are 14 residues in the CDR3. From germline, CDR1 is MDHEN and CDR2 SYDVKM. V was clipped by 7 bases and J by 9 bases, with 16 bases between them. This clone was counted a few times. PCR involved 60 Vbeta and 13 Jbeta primers. The repertoire was sequenced with immunoSEQ multiplex PCR; TCRdb's copy has only in-frame clones and lacks some. Found here are tens of thousands of clones, 60% to 85% of them singletons; the top ten hold around 3.3%. The gene calls are TRBV28 and TRBJ1-6; D remains unclear. Sequences were obtained from PBMCs. The TCR originated in a man younger than 30 in good health and CMV-seronegative. This CDR3 is CASIPPGISSPLHF. The CDR3 bases are TGTGCCAGCATACCCCCCGGGATAAGTTCACCCCTCCACTTT.